This record looks at one TCR beta chain sequence and its context. Its matching antigen is unknown. This sample was included in a study of shared clonotypes between healthy human individuals. Germline lookup yields CDR1 MNHNY and CDR2 SVGAGI (reference sequence). V dropped 11 bases and J dropped 4; count of bases not matched to a gene: 11. The CDR3 totals 13 residues. Deep-level running was used for the assay. The table came from immunoSEQ multiplex PCR; TCRdb's copy has only in-frame clones and leaves some out. The sample comprises about 550,000 clones, around 95% of which are singletons, and 0.095% to 0.12% rests with the top ten. CD45RO negativity and positive selection for CCR7 defined naive CD8 cells, a population that excluded terminally differentiated effector memory CD45RA+ cells. Nashville, Tennessee was home to all donors, each a Caucasian adult. Study results and caveats: As a rule, naive subsets had a larger estimated richness than memory subsets.

The genes are TRBV6-6 and TRBJ2-7, with 7 bases aligning to TRBD2. Sequenced sample: naive CD8+ T cells sorted from blood. This TCR came from a woman aged 25 to 39 in good health. The CDR3 DNA follows: TGTGCCGTCCAGGGAGGGCGGGGGTACGAGCAGTACTTC. This translates into CAVQGGRGYEQYF.